The 4 T cell receptor beta chains given below trace back to one sample, sequenced in a study of kidney transplant recipient with SARS-CoV-2 infection. TCRdb re-called the reads with MiXCR, one entry per CDR3 protein. The sample shows 200,000 to 250,000 distinct CDR3 sequences, under 30% of them seen only once. This material consisted of a blood sample, taken at baseline and on day 111 from a kidney transplant recipient. The source of these receptors is a young adult male patient who had COVID-19 and was a kidney transplant recipient. Some T cells may have come from the graft donor.

This clonotype was picked up many times. The chain employs TRBV7-4 and TRBJ1-2; D is unresolved. The CDR3 is 17 residues long. Germline V CDR1 and CDR2: SGHVT, SQSDAQ. The V end lost 3 bases, the J end lost 4 bases, and 21 bases lay between the germline ends. CDR3 DNA: TGTGCCAGCAGCTTGCCCCCTTCAGCTCGAAAGACCTATGGCTACACCTTC. It yields the protein CASSLPPSARKTYGYTF.

This clonotype was recorded at least ten times. The CDR3 nucleotides read TGTGCCACCAGCAGAGACCGGGACAGGGGTGGAAACACCATATATTTT. It is translated as CATSRDRDRGGNTIYF. The chain uses TRBV15 and TRBJ1-3, with 10 positions matching TRBD1. Germline CDR1 LNHNV, CDR2 YYDKDF (reference sequence). The CDR3 runs 16 residues. V dropped 0 bases and J dropped 3; count of bases not matched to a gene: 2.

On this clonotype itself: At one end the junction does not follow the germline gene, possibly because of a read error. The gene calls are TRBV29-1 and TRBJ2-7; TRBD1 matches 9 bases. This CDR3 region has 13 residues. Germline lookup yields CDR1 SQVTM and CDR2 ANQGSEA. Written as DNA, the CDR3 is TGCAGTGTTGAGGGGACAGGGCGTTACGAGCAGCACTTC. Protein sequence: CSVEGTGRYEQHF.

This clonotype was seen ten or more times. The chain uses TRBV20-1 and TRBJ2-7; D is ambiguous. V lost 2 bases to trimming and J lost 3 bases, with 11 bases between them. This CDR3 is 13 amino acids long. Germline-derived CDR1 and CDR2 are DFQATT and SNEGSKA (reference sequence). The CDR3 nucleotides are TGCAGTGCTAGACGGCGGAGTAACTACGAGCAGTACTTC. Translation gives CSARRRSNYEQYF.